Shown below are 6 T cell receptor beta chains from a single sample sequenced in a study of OX40 agonist ivuxolimab in advanced cancers. The table came from immunoSEQ multiplex PCR; TCRdb's copy has only in-frame clones and leaves some out. Of tens of thousands of clones listed, about 85% were seen once; the top ten hold approximately 0.99%. Source: CD4+ or CD8+ T cells sorted from blood, taken in a trial of the OX40 agonist ivuxolimab. The source of these receptors is an adult with an advanced solid tumor such as melanoma, head and neck, liver or kidney cancer.

The count of this clone is one. V gene TRBV2 combines with J gene TRBJ1-4; D remains ambiguous. V was pared by 7 bases and J by 0 bases, with 9 bases between. The germline V gene has CDR1 SNHLY and CDR2 FYNNEI. CDR3 length: 14 residues. CDR3 sequence reads: CASKERPTNEKLFF. CDR3 bases: TGTGCCAGCAAGGAACGCCCAACTAATGAAAAACTGTTTTTT.

In its sample, this clone was seen a few times. The gene calls are TRBV28 and TRBJ2-7; D unresolved. Germline CDR1 and CDR2: MDHEN and SYDVKM. V gave up 1 base and J gave up 4 bases, with 8 bases separating them. This CDR3 spans 13 amino acids. The CDR3 DNA reads as TGTGCCAGCAGTTTATACGACACGTACGAGCAGTACTTC. The encoded protein is CASSLYDTYEQYF.

The J gene is TRBJ2-7, the V gene TRBV5-1, with 7 bases identical to TRBD1. The CDR3 sequence is 14 residues long. Germline assignment: CDR1 SGHRS and CDR2 YFSETQ. With 0 bases clipped from V and 2 bases from J, the junction kept 2 bases outside the gene matches. CDR3 bases: TGCGCCAGCAGCTTGGCCGGGACAGCCTACGAGCAGTACTTC. Translated, it gives CASSLAGTAYEQYF. The full variable domain, with the rest looked up from reference TRBV5-1 and TRBJ2-7, is KAGVTQTPRYLIKTRGQQVTLSCSPISGHRSVSWYQQTPGQGLQFLFEYFSETQRNKGNFPGRFSGRQFSNSRSEMNVSTLELGDSALYLCASSLAGTAYEQYFGPGTRLTVT.

V and J are TRBV19 and TRBJ2-1; D gene uncertain. CDR3 length: 14 residues. Germline V gene sequence: CDR1 LNHDA, CDR2 SQIVND (reference sequence). With 4 bases removed from V and 2 bases from J, the gap between germline ends came to 9 bases. The CDR3 is CASSTTPTYNEQFF. CDR3 coding DNA: TGTGCCAGTAGTACGACTCCAACCTACAATGAGCAGTTCTTC.

The V call is TRBV6-5, the J call TRBJ1-5; D call uncertain. V was cut by 0 bases and J by 0 bases, with 6 bases left in between. Germline CDR1 is MNHEY and CDR2 is SVGAGI. The CDR3 is made up of 15 amino acids. CDR3 protein: CASSYSGGSNQPQHF. The CDR3 DNA sequence: TGTGCCAGCAGTTACTCGGGTGGTAGCAATCAGCCCCAGCATTTT.

V is TRBV20-1 and J is TRBJ2-1; D may be TRBD2 (5 bases). The V and J ends lost 7 bases and 4 bases respectively, with 8 bases between them. CDR1 is DFQATT and CDR2 is SNEGSKA in the germline V gene (reference sequence). The CDR3 length is 11 residues. The chain's CDR3 is CSVGSYNEQFF. CDR3 coding DNA: TGCAGTGTTGGGAGTTACAATGAGCAGTTCTTC.